The rows below give T cell receptor beta chains drawn from one sample of a study of T cells in Graves' hyperthyroidism and ophthalmopathy. TCRdb passed the multiplex PCR reads through MiXCR, listing each CDR3 protein once. The data show about 250,000 distinct CDR3 sequences, approximately 23% seen once. Sequenced material: blood. The receptors were sampled from a woman aged 40 to 55 with Graves' ophthalmopathy. Each CDR3 is given with its conserved first and last residue. D genes are given only for firm matches. Size values are once, few and many counts, or a class for expanded clones, and some rows have none.

size: many; J: TRBJ2-7; D: TRBD2; V: TRBV4-1; DNA: TGCGCCGGCAGCCAAGAGGCGGGGACTAGCGGATCGTACGAGCAGTACTTC; CDR3: CAGSQEAGTSGSYEQYF
size: many; J: TRBJ2-5; D: .; V: TRBV15; DNA: TGTGCCACCAGCCGGGTAGGGCAAGAGACCCAGTACTTC; CDR3: CATSRVGQETQYF
size: .; J: TRBJ1-2; D: TRBD1; V: TRBV10-3; DNA: TGTGCCGTCGGGACAGGCGAGGGGGTCAGGTATGGCTACACCTTC; CDR3: CAVGTGEGVRYGYTF
size: many; J: TRBJ2-7; D: TRBD2; V: TRBV3-1; DNA: TGTGCCAGCAGCCAAGGAGCTAGCGGCTCGGGGGAGCAGTACTTC; CDR3: CASSQGASGSGEQYF
size: once; J: TRBJ2-7; D: TRBD2; V: TRBV12-3/TRBV12-4; DNA: TGTGCCAGCAGCCACCGTAGTAGCGGGATTTTCGAGCAGTACTTC; CDR3: CASSHRSSGIFEQYF
size: .; J: TRBJ2-5; D: TRBD2; V: TRBV24-1; DNA: TGTGCCAGCAGTTTCCTACTAGCGGGAGGGGGGGAGACCCAGTACTTC; CDR3: CASSFLLAGGGETQYF
size: many; J: TRBJ1-1; D: .; V: TRBV10-3; DNA: TGTGCCATCAGTGAGTATTTGAGGGAAAAGGCGGAGAACACTGAAGCTTTCTTT; CDR3: CAISEYLREKAENTEAFF
size: many; J: TRBJ1-2; D: .; V: TRBV28; DNA: TGTGCCAGCAGTTTCCCACAGGGCTTTCTCTATGGCTACACCTTC; CDR3: CASSFPQGFLYGYTF
size: many; J: TRBJ2-4; D: .; V: TRBV5-1; DNA: TGCGCCAGCAGCCCAGGACGCAACTTTCTAGCCAAAAACATTCAGTACTTC; CDR3: CASSPGRNFLAKNIQYF
size: .; J: TRBJ2-7; D: .; V: TRBV29-1; DNA: TGCAGCGTTTCTAGGCAGGGGACGTACGAGCAGTACTTC; CDR3: CSVSRQGTYEQYF
size: many; J: TRBJ2-7; D: TRBD2; V: TRBV11-1; DNA: TGTGCCAGCAGCGCTACGACTAGCGGCCTCTACGAGCAGTACTTC; CDR3: CASSATTSGLYEQYF
size: many; J: TRBJ2-5; D: .; V: TRBV9; DNA: TGTGCCAGCAGCGGCACCGCAGGGCCACAGACCCAGTACTTC; CDR3: CASSGTAGPQTQYF
size: many; J: TRBJ2-7; D: .; V: TRBV5-6; DNA: TGTGCCAGCAGCCGTTGGGACATCGATCTATACGAGCAGTACTTC; CDR3: CASSRWDIDLYEQYF
size: many; J: TRBJ2-5; D: .; V: TRBV19; DNA: TGTGCCAGTAGCCTCGGAAGGGCAGCATACCAAGAGACCCAGTACTTC; CDR3: CASSLGRAAYQETQYF
size: many; J: TRBJ1-5; D: .; V: TRBV3-1; DNA: TGTGCCAGCAGCCAAGATCAGGGAAATCAGCCCCAGCATTTT; CDR3: CASSQDQGNQPQHF
size: many; J: TRBJ2-7; D: .; V: TRBV7-3; DNA: TGTGCCAGCAGCTTAAGGCTACCCCCGCTTATCCGGGTGGAGCAGTACTTC; CDR3: CASSLRLPPLIRVEQYF
size: many; J: TRBJ2-7; D: TRBD1; V: TRBV25-1; DNA: TGTGCCAGTAAAGGGGGCTTCTACGAGCAGTACTTC; CDR3: CASKGGFYEQYF
size: many; J: TRBJ2-5; D: .; V: TRBV28; DNA: TGTGCCAGCAGTTCACCGCAGACGTTCAAAGAGACCCAGTACTTC; CDR3: CASSSPQTFKETQYF
size: many; J: TRBJ1-1; D: .; V: TRBV7-9; DNA: TGTGCCAGCAGCTTAGGCAGGACCACTGAAGCTTTCTTT; CDR3: CASSLGRTTEAFF
size: few; J: TRBJ2-7; D: .; V: TRBV18; DNA: TGTGCCAGCTCACCACCAACAGCCTACGAGCAGTACTTC; CDR3: CASSPPTAYEQYF
size: many; J: TRBJ2-7; D: .; V: TRBV28; DNA: TGTGCCAGCAGTTTCCGGCAGTTAAGCTCCTACGAGCAGTACTTC; CDR3: CASSFRQLSSYEQYF
size: many; J: TRBJ2-7; D: .; V: TRBV28; DNA: TGTGCCAGCAGTACGCCGGGACGCTACTACGAGCAGTACTTC; CDR3: CASSTPGRYYEQYF
size: many; J: TRBJ2-7; D: .; V: TRBV28; DNA: TGTGCCAGCAGTTTCTCTGTATACGAGCAGTACTTC; CDR3: CASSFSVYEQYF
size: many; J: TRBJ2-7; D: .; V: TRBV6-1; DNA: TGTGCCAACCTACACTTGGAATCGGGCGAGCAGTACTTC; CDR3: CANLHLESGEQYF
size: many; J: TRBJ2-7; D: .; V: TRBV10-3; DNA: TGTGCCATCAGTGAAGAAGGGAAACCCTACGAGCAGTACTTC; CDR3: CAISEEGKPYEQYF
size: .; J: TRBJ1-5; D: .; V: TRBV12-3/TRBV12-4; DNA: TGTGCCAGCAGTTTAATGAGGAGCAATCAGCCCCAGCATTTT; CDR3: CASSLMRSNQPQHF
size: .; J: TRBJ1-1; D: .; V: TRBV12-3/TRBV12-4; DNA: TGTGCCAGCAGTTTGAGTTCAGGGAAAGCTTTCTTT; CDR3: CASSLSSGKAFF
size: few; J: TRBJ1-1; D: .; V: TRBV6-2/TRBV6-3; DNA: TGTGCCAGCAGTTACCCGGCCGCCAACACTGAAGCTTTCTTT; CDR3: CASSYPAANTEAFF
size: .; J: TRBJ1-5; D: TRBD1; V: TRBV7-9; DNA: TGTGCCAGCAGACCAGGGGGGGGTAGCGGGAGGCCCCAGCATTTT; CDR3: CASRPGGGSGRPQHF
size: .; J: TRBJ2-2; D: TRBD1; V: TRBV5-4; DNA: TGTGCCAGCAGCTTGGGACAGGGGGTTTTCACCGGGGAGCTGTTTTTT; CDR3: CASSLGQGVFTGELFF